The rows below give T cell receptor beta chains drawn from one sample of a study of shared clonotypes between healthy human individuals. The protocol was immunoSEQ multiplex PCR, while the TCRdb copy is restricted to in-frame clones and leaves out a portion. The top ten clones hold around 0.12% of a sample with hundreds of thousands of clones, 85% to 95% of them seen once. Sequenced: naive CD8+ T cells sorted from blood. Receptor source: a woman aged 30 to 39 in good health. Both conserved end residues are part of each CDR3. The D gene is left open where the match is weak. Rows may omit the clone size; those that give it use once, few, many or a size class.

V gene	D gene	J gene	clone size	CDR3 protein	CDR3 DNA
TRBV5-4	TRBD1	TRBJ2-7	-	CASSPGTGNEQYF	TGTGCCAGCAGTCCCGGGACAGGGAACGAGCAGTACTTC
TRBV6-5	TRBD2	TRBJ2-7	few	CASSYSRSGVQYF	TGTGCCAGCAGTTACTCCAGGAGCGGGGTACAGTACTTC
TRBV4-1	-	TRBJ2-7	-	CASSQDLSAYEQYF	TGCGCCAGCAGCCAAGATTTATCCGCGTACGAGCAGTACTTC
TRBV11-2	TRBD1	TRBJ2-5	-	CASSTRDRKYQETQYF	TGTGCCAGCAGCACCCGGGACAGAAAGTACCAAGAGACCCAGTACTTC
TRBV19	TRBD2	TRBJ2-7	-	CASSIGPGLAGGGAELEQYF	TGTGCCAGTAGTATAGGACCTGGGCTAGCGGGAGGAGGGGCTGAGCTGGAGCAGTACTTC
TRBV5-1	-	TRBJ2-7	-	CASSWGRGRDEQYF	TGCGCCAGCAGCTGGGGACGGGGAAGGGACGAGCAGTACTTC
TRBV12-5	-	TRBJ1-1	-	CASGLGILGGGPVVTEAFF	TGTGCTAGTGGTTTGGGAATACTGGGTGGGGGGCCCGTGGTCACTGAAGCTTTCTTT
TRBV30	TRBD2	TRBJ2-7	-	CAWSDGRAYEQYF	TGTGCCTGGAGTGACGGGAGGGCCTACGAGCAGTACTTC
TRBV11-2	TRBD1	TRBJ1-3	-	CASSSPRGPGNTIYF	TGTGCCAGCAGCTCTCCGAGGGGGCCTGGAAACACCATATATTTT
TRBV4-1	TRBD2	TRBJ2-3	-	CASSQYWVAGDFDTQYF	TGCGCCAGCAGCCAATATTGGGTAGCGGGAGACTTCGATACGCAGTATTTT
TRBV9	TRBD1	TRBJ1-5	few	CASNAGGRGQPQHF	TGTGCCAGCAACGCAGGGGGCAGGGGGCAGCCCCAGCATTTT
TRBV28	-	TRBJ2-7	-	CASRDPGTFYEQYF	TGTGCCAGCAGGGACCCGGGAACCTTCTACGAGCAGTACTTC
TRBV28	-	TRBJ2-4	-	CASSFGGIQYF	TGTGCCAGCAGTTTTGGAGGTATTCAGTACTTC
TRBV6-1	TRBD2	TRBJ2-7	-	CASSPLAGGTYEQYF	TGTGCCAGCAGCCCTCTAGCGGGGGGGACCTACGAGCAGTACTTC
TRBV1	-	TRBJ2-3	-	CTSSPRTDTQYF	TGCACCAGCAGTCCCCGCACAGATACGCAGTATTTT
TRBV28	-	TRBJ2-7	-	CASSPRFHGIYEQYF	TGTGCCAGCAGTCCCCGTTTTCACGGGATCTACGAGCAGTACTTC
TRBV5-1	-	TRBJ1-1	-	CASSFSSTNTEAFF	TGCGCCAGCAGCTTTTCCAGTACGAACACTGAAGCTTTCTTT
TRBV5-5	TRBD1	TRBJ1-1	-	CASSKDRPEAFF	TGTGCCAGCAGCAAGGACAGGCCTGAAGCTTTCTTT
TRBV5-8	-	TRBJ2-7	-	CASSPDNAYEQYF	TGTGCCAGCAGCCCCGACAATGCCTACGAGCAGTACTTC
TRBV5-4	TRBD2	TRBJ2-7	-	CASSLGGGTYEQYF	TGTGCCAGCAGCTTAGGCGGGGGTACCTACGAGCAGTACTTC
TRBV11-2	-	TRBJ2-7	-	CASSPGSWGYEQYF	TGTGCCAGCAGCCCAGGGAGTTGGGGATACGAGCAGTACTTC
TRBV7-9	-	TRBJ2-6	-	CASRPGSSGANVLTF	TGTGCCAGCAGACCAGGGAGTTCTGGGGCCAACGTCCTGACTTTC
TRBV7-9	-	TRBJ1-2	few	CASSLGTSPYYGYTF	TGTGCCAGCAGCTTAGGGACCTCTCCCTACTATGGCTACACCTTC
TRBV28	-	TRBJ1-5	-	CASRPDTVNQPQHF	TGTGCCAGCAGGCCTGACACGGTGAATCAGCCCCAGCATTTT
TRBV2	-	TRBJ1-4	-	CASSEDGEKLFF	TGTGCCAGCAGTGAGGACGGGGAAAAACTGTTTTTT
TRBV4-2	-	TRBJ2-7	-	CASSQEGRASYEQYF	TGTGCCAGCAGCCAAGAGGGCAGGGCCTCCTACGAGCAGTACTTC
TRBV4-1	-	TRBJ2-7	-	CASSQGWGGFIDEQYF	TGCGCCAGCAGCCAAGGCTGGGGCGGCTTTATAGACGAGCAGTACTTC
TRBV28	-	TRBJ2-7	-	CASSATGDSYEQYF	TGTGCCAGCAGTGCCACGGGAGATTCCTACGAGCAGTACTTC
TRBV7-8	-	TRBJ1-2	-	CASSLEGGQGGYTF	TGTGCCAGCAGCTTAGAAGGAGGTCAGGGAGGCTACACCTTC
TRBV30	TRBD1	TRBJ2-7	-	CAWSVGRGHEQYF	TGTGCCTGGAGTGTTGGCAGGGGGCACGAGCAGTACTTC
TRBV2	TRBD1	TRBJ2-1	-	CASSGRGGDRDYNEQFF	TGTGCCAGCAGTGGACGGGGAGGGGACAGGGACTACAATGAGCAGTTCTTC
TRBV7-6	TRBD2	TRBJ2-7	-	CASSESLAGSYEQYF	TGTGCCAGCAGCGAGTCCCTAGCGGGATCCTACGAGCAGTACTTC
TRBV6-1	TRBD1	TRBJ2-7	once	CASSDRDRAYYEQYF	TGTGCCAGCAGTGATCGGGACAGGGCCTACTACGAGCAGTACTTC
TRBV29-1	-	TRBJ2-1	-	CSVEVGGRNEQFF	TGCAGCGTTGAAGTTGGGGGGAGGAATGAGCAGTTCTTC
TRBV7-8	TRBD2	TRBJ2-7	-	CASSLVAGGDEQYF	TGTGCCAGCAGCTTAGTAGCGGGAGGAGACGAGCAGTACTTC
TRBV7-8	-	TRBJ2-4	-	CASSLADNETKNIQYF	TGTGCCAGCAGCTTAGCGGACAACGAAACTAAAAACATTCAGTACTTC
TRBV30	TRBD2	TRBJ2-5	-	CAWGPAGDETQYF	TGTGCCTGGGGTCCCGCGGGAGACGAGACCCAGTACTTC
TRBV28	TRBD1	TRBJ2-2	-	CASTLGTGGIGELFF	TGTGCCAGCACCCTAGGGACAGGGGGGATCGGGGAGCTGTTTTTT
TRBV7-4	-	TRBJ2-7	-	CASSPGGEQYF	TGTGCCAGCAGCCCCGGTGGGGAGCAGTACTTC
TRBV6-1	TRBD1	TRBJ1-5	-	CASSETGQPHQPQHF	TGTGCCAGCAGTGAAACGGGACAGCCCCATCAGCCCCAGCATTTT
TRBV27	TRBD2	TRBJ2-1	-	CASSRRTSGYNEQFF	TGTGCCAGCAGCCGTCGTACTAGCGGGTACAATGAGCAGTTCTTC
TRBV5-1	-	TRBJ1-1	-	CASIAGSTEAFF	TGCGCCAGCATAGCCGGGTCCACTGAAGCTTTCTTT
TRBV7-8	-	TRBJ1-2	-	CASSLSRARWTAYGYTF	TGTGCCAGCAGCCTATCCCGAGCCCGCTGGACCGCCTATGGCTACACCTTC
TRBV19	TRBD2	TRBJ2-1	-	CATLAGRSSYNEQFF	TGTGCCACCCTAGCGGGCAGGAGCTCCTACAATGAGCAGTTCTTC
TRBV25-1	-	TRBJ2-5	-	CASSEYSGRNQETQYF	TGTGCCAGCAGTGAATATTCGGGACGGAACCAAGAGACCCAGTACTTC
TRBV19	-	TRBJ2-1	-	CASSSVVANEQFF	TGTGCCAGTAGTTCTGTCGTGGCCAATGAGCAGTTCTTC
TRBV10-3	TRBD2	TRBJ2-1	-	CAISEVMGSGGSYNEQFF	TGTGCCATCAGTGAGGTTATGGGTAGCGGGGGCTCCTACAATGAGCAGTTCTTC
TRBV6-1	-	TRBJ1-5	-	CASSESTLRDINQPQHF	TGTGCCAGCAGTGAATCGACGCTCCGGGACATAAATCAGCCCCAGCATTTT
TRBV5-6	-	TRBJ2-1	-	CASSLMGVPNEQFF	TGTGCCAGCAGCTTGATGGGGGTCCCCAATGAGCAGTTCTTC
TRBV28	-	TRBJ2-1	once	CASSLGRLGEQFF	TGTGCCAGCAGTTTGGGACGATTGGGTGAGCAGTTCTTC
TRBV2	TRBD1	TRBJ1-2	-	CASSATGGADGYTF	TGTGCCAGCAGCGCCACAGGGGGGGCTGACGGCTACACCTTC
TRBV2	-	TRBJ2-7	-	CASSETGPSSYEQYF	TGTGCCAGCAGTGAAACAGGTCCTAGCTCCTACGAGCAGTACTTC
TRBV19	TRBD1	TRBJ2-7	-	CASSGDRGYEQYF	TGTGCCAGTAGCGGGGACAGGGGGTACGAGCAGTACTTC